Presented here are 15 T cell receptor beta chains from one specimen sequenced in a study of shared T cell receptors in the human thymus. Generated by immunoSEQ multiplex PCR, the TCRdb table keeps only in-frame clones and is missing some. Altogether fewer than 700,000 clones are present, roughly 90% being singletons, with the ten largest covering around 0.0099%. The data were also submitted as part of a second study, on human thymus T cells.

Input material: thymocytes. The receptors stem from a boy in the first two years of life with a congenital heart defect.

This clone was counted a few times. The chain uses TRBV7-5 and TRBJ2-7; the table's D call of TRBD1 was not tested on the DNA. TRBV7-5 is annotated as a pseudogene. CDR3 size: 11 residues. The CDR3: CDRGPEYEQYF. The CDR3 DNA is TGTGACAGGGGGCCTGAGTACGAGCAGTACTTC.

The chain combines TRBV7-2 with TRBJ2-5; no firm D call. CDR3 length: 14 residues. The V gene lost 1 base and the J gene lost 5 bases, with 11 bases spanning the gap. Germline CDR1 reads SGHTA; CDR2 reads FQGNSA. The DNA for the CDR3 is TGTGCCAGCAGCTTAGACCGGGTATCGGAGACCCAGTACTTC. Protein: CASSLDRVSETQYF.

The chain uses TRBV29-1 and TRBJ1-1; D is perhaps TRBD1 (6 bases). This CDR3 contains 15 residues. The ends were cut back, 7 bases at V and 4 bases at J, with 22 bases in the middle. Germline V gene sequence: CDR1 SQVTM, CDR2 ANQGSEA. The CDR3 bases are TGCAGCGCTGAGGGACCACAGGGTACTAGCACTGAAGCTTTCTTT. It specifies CSAEGPQGTSTEAFF.

The rearrangement links TRBV5-4 to TRBJ2-1; the match to TRBD2 covers 10 bases. The germline CDR1 and CDR2 sequences are SGHNT and YYREEE (reference sequence). The CDR3 length is 16 residues. V dropped 2 bases and J dropped 4; count of bases not matched to a gene: 6. DNA of the CDR3: TGTGCCAGCAGCTTTACAGGGACTAGCGCATACAATGAGCAGTTCTTC. Its protein product is CASSFTGTSAYNEQFF.

The chain combines TRBV4-2 with TRBJ2-7; TRBD1 aligns across 7 bases. V was pared by 1 base and J by 2 bases, with 8 bases of the junction left unmatched. This CDR3 has 16 amino acids. Germline CDR1 reads LGHNA; CDR2 reads YNFKEQ. CDR3 in amino acids: CASSQVSSRGPYEQYF. In DNA form, the CDR3 reads TGTGCCAGCAGCCAAGTGAGTTCAAGGGGGCCCTACGAGCAGTACTTC.

V is TRBV5-1 and J is TRBJ2-3; tentative D call: TRBD2 (6 bases). Trimming took off 4 bases at V and 0 bases at J, with 18 bases between the two ends. CDR1 and CDR2 from the germline V gene are SGHRS and YFSETQ. The CDR3 length is 17 residues. The CDR3 reads CASSTWDSPISTDTQYF. The CDR3 region has the DNA TGCGCCAGCAGCACATGGGACTCCCCTATTAGCACAGATACGCAGTATTTT.

This chain connects TRBV4-1 to TRBJ1-4, with TRBD1 matching over 9 bases. Losses at the gene ends were 1 base for V and 3 bases for J; bases not matched to a gene: 6. The CDR3 has 17 residues. Germline CDR1 is MGHRA and CDR2 is YSYEKL. CDR3 protein: CASSQVPGQGPNEKLFF. As DNA, the CDR3 is TGCGCCAGCAGCCAAGTCCCGGGACAGGGCCCTAATGAAAAACTGTTTTTT.

The chain joins TRBV5-6 to TRBJ2-1; 10 bases map to TRBD2. The V gene end was trimmed by 2 bases and the J gene end by 7 bases; junction bases not matched to a gene: 9. Germline lookup yields CDR1 SGHDT and CDR2 YYEEEE. The CDR3 covers 16 residues. The CDR3 sequence is CASSFLSGRAVNEQFF. The CDR3, as DNA: TGTGCCAGCAGCTTTCTGAGCGGGAGGGCCGTAAATGAGCAGTTCTTC. The full variable domain, in which reference TRBV5-6 and TRBJ2-1 provide the parts outside the CDR3, is DAGVTQSPTHLIKTRGQQVTLRCSPKSGHDTVSWYQQALGQGPQFIFQYYEEEERQRGNFPDRFSGHQFPNYSSELNVNALLLGDSALYLCASSFLSGRAVNEQFFGPGTRLTVL.

The chain recombines TRBV7-9 with TRBJ2-7; TRBD2 aligns across 13 bases. Trimming cost V 10 bases and J 6 bases; bases outside gene matches: 21. Germline values: CDR1 SEHNR, CDR2 FQNEAQ (reference sequence). The CDR3 runs 18 residues. In DNA, the CDR3 is TGTGCCACTAATTCCCTAGGACTAGCGGGAGACAAGGTTAGCGAGCAGTACTTC. Protein sequence: CATNSLGLAGDKVSEQYF. The whole variable domain, remainder taken from reference TRBV7-9 and TRBJ2-7, is DTGVSQNPRHKITKRGQNVTFRCDPISEHNRLYWYRQTLGQGPEFLTYFQNEAQLEKSRLLSDRFSAERPKGSFSTLEIQRTEQGDSAMYLCATNSLGLAGDKVSEQYFGPGTRLTVT.

The chain joins TRBV2 to TRBJ2-7; 10 positions agree with TRBD2. Germline V gene data show CDR1 as SNHLY and CDR2 as FYNNEI. With 0 bases clipped from V and 5 bases from J, the junction kept 7 bases outside the gene matches. The CDR3 covers 16 residues. This CDR3 reads CASSEATSGKDNEQYF. In nucleotides, the CDR3 is TGTGCCAGCAGTGAAGCAACTAGCGGGAAGGATAACGAGCAGTACTTC.

The chain employs TRBV6-7 and TRBJ1-4, with TRBD1 as a possible D gene (6 bases). TRBV6-7 is noted as an ORF with a role that remains uncertain. V lost 2 bases and J lost 7, with 14 bases in between. The CDR3 is 15 residues long. DNA for the CDR3: TGTGCCAGCAGTTACGGTCGTGGACAGTCTGAAAAACTGTTTTTT. The encoded protein is CASSYGRGQSEKLFF.

The V call is TRBV7-2, the J call TRBJ2-3; 10 bases align to TRBD2. V was pared by 6 bases and J by 4 bases, with 10 bases of the junction left unmatched. There are 16 residues in the CDR3. The germline CDR1 and CDR2 sequences are SGHTA and FQGNSA. Written as DNA, the CDR3 is TGTGCCAGCAGACCCCTAGCGGGAGCGGGCGCAGATACGCAGTATTTT. Translating it yields CASRPLAGAGADTQYF.

The chain is built from TRBV7-6 and TRBJ2-1, with TRBD2 matching 13 bases. The CDR3 is made up of 16 amino acids. CDR1 is SGHVS and CDR2 is FNYEAQ in the germline V gene. The V segment lost 1 base and the J segment 8 bases; nucleotides outside the gene matches: 5. The CDR3 is CASSLGTSGSFHEQFF. In nucleotides, the CDR3 is TGTGCCAGCAGCTTAGGGACTAGCGGGAGTTTTCATGAGCAGTTCTTC. Complete variable domain (other parts from reference TRBV7-6 and TRBJ2-1): GAGVSQSPRYKVTKRGQDVALRCDPISGHVSLYWYRQALGQGPEFLTYFNYEAQQDKSGLPNDRFSAERPEGSISTLTIQRTEQRDSAMYRCASSLGTSGSFHEQFFGPGTRLTVL.

This clone showed up just a few times. The V gene is TRBV25-1, the J gene TRBJ1-1; TRBD1 is a possible D gene (5 bases). Germline V gene data show CDR1 as MGHDK and CDR2 as SYGVNS. V gave up 2 bases and J gave up 5 bases, with 21 bases separating them. The CDR3 is 17 residues long. The CDR3 nucleotides are TGTGCCAGCAGTGAAAGCACGGGACTCTCCCGAAGGACTGAAGCTTTCTTT. Amino acid sequence: CASSESTGLSRRTEAFF. Looking up the rest from reference TRBV25-1 and TRBJ1-1 gives the full variable domain: EADIYQTPRYLVIGTGKKITLECSQTMGHDKMYWYQQDPGMELHLIHYSYGVNSTEKGDLSSESTVSRIRTEHFPLTLESARPSHTSQYLCASSESTGLSRRTEAFFGQGTRLTVV.

The CDR3 is CASSLVSGYCPGELFF. CDR3 bases: TGTGCCAGCAGCTTAGTGTCCGGGTACTGTCCCGGGGAGCTGTTTTTT. The gene calls are TRBV7-2 and TRBJ2-2; no definite D call. Trimming stripped 1 base from V and 6 bases from J, with 15 bases between. This CDR3 has 16 amino acids. From germline, CDR1 is SGHTA and CDR2 FQGNSA.